This T cell receptor beta chain was sequenced for a study of early T cells in non-severe SARS-CoV-2 infection. This clonotype was seen a few times. Using its own MiXCR run on the 5' RACE reads, TCRdb lists one record per CDR3 protein. The data show about 97,000 distinct CDR3 sequences, around 13% seen once. The CDR3 is made up of 14 amino acids. Germline lookup yields CDR1 LNHDA and CDR2 SQIVND (reference sequence). V shed 11 bases and J shed 0 bases, with 16 bases lying between them. The source is an adult who was a healthcare worker with PCR-confirmed SARS-CoV-2 infection or an uninfected control (not recorded which). Material: whole blood. The chain employs TRBV19 and TRBJ1-1; no clear D gene. CDR3 protein: CADHGAVLNTEAFF. As DNA, the CDR3 is TGTGCCGACCACGGTGCAGTTTTGAACACTGAAGCTTTCTTT.